This TCR beta chain was documented in a study of graft-versus-host responses after intestinal transplantation. Overall study context: Those transplanted obtained multivisceral, liver-intestinal, or isolated intestinal grafts. Tacrolimus plus steroids were given to all recipients for 3 to 4 years, preceded by anti-thymocyte globulin induction. Findings and caveats of the study: Recipient marrow contained GvH clones, some of which appeared first in ileum or blood.

As concerns this clone: Its antigen is not known.

Profiled with immunoSEQ multiplex PCR; TCRdb holds only in-frame clones, not every one. The sample lists about 120,000 clones, about 95% occurring once. Per germline, CDR1 SGDLS and CDR2 YYNGEE. This CDR3 has 15 residues. V gave up 0 bases and J gave up 8 bases, with 14 bases separating them. This chain joins TRBV9 and TRBJ1-4, with a possible D match to TRBD1 (6 bases). Sequences were derived from unstimulated CD8+ T cells sorted from spleen or lymph node cells, sampled before intestinal transplant. The sequence derives from a human donor who received an intestinal transplant. As DNA, the CDR3 is TGTGCCAGCAGCGTAGAAGGGGGAGGGAACGAAAAACTGTTTTTT. Protein product: CASSVEGGGNEKLFF.